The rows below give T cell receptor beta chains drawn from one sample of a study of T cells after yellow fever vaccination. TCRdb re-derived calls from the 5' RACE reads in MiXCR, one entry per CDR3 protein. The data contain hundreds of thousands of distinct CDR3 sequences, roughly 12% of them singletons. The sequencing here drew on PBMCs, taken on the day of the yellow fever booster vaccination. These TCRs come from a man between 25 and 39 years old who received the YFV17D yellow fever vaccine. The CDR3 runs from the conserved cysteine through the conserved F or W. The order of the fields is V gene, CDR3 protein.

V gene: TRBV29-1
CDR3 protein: CSVVRGLDYGYTF

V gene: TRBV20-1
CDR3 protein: CSAREGGSGYTF

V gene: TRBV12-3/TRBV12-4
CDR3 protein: CASSLGGSEYEQYF

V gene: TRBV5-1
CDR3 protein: CASTDGLAGYNEQFF

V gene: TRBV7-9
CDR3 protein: CASSFEEAYNEQFF

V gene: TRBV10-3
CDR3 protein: CAIRGTGPSSTDTQYF

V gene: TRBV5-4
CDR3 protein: CASSRDRASYNSPLHF

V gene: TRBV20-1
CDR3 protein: CSARDTGESGREKLFF

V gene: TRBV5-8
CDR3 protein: CASSKDSQPQHF

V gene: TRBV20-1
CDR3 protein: CSARVQRGASNTGELFF

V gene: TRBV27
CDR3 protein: CASSLGSGRWDEQFF

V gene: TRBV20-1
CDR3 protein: CSASPLTGEGETQYF

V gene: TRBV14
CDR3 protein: CASSQPGQGGNEQFF

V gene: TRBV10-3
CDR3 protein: CAISDLLQYGYTF

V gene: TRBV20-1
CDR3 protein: CSAIPPSGAGETQYF

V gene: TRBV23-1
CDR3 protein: CASSHPHPEQFF

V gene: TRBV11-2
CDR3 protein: CASSVNWGSGELFF

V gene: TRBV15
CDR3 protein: CATSLGQGTYNEQFF

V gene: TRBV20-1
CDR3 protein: CSARDIGRGNQHQHF

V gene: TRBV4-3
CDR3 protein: CASSQDRIGGTMNTEAFF

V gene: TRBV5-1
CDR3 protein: CASSLDTSGGAQYF

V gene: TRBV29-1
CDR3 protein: CSVDRGRWETQYF

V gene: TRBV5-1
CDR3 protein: CASSLALAGDIEQFF

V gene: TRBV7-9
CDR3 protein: CASSLIWDGTGELFF

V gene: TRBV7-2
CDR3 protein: CASSLGSSSEQFF

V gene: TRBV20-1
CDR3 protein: CGTYFAGASDTQYF

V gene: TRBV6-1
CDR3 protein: CASSERVRLLNTGELFF

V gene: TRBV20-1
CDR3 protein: CSAPDPNYGYTF

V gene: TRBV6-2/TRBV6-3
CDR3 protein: CASSYKKGWDTYSNQPQHF

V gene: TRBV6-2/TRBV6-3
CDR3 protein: CASSWVGQGAYNEQFF

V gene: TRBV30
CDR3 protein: CAWSPRPYEQYF

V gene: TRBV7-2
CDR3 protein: CASSSWGGTDTQYF

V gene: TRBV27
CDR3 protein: CASSLYGGHEQYF

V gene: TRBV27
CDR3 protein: CASSLETDTYNEQFF

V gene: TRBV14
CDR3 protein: CASSQDIATQYF

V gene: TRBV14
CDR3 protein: CASSQDPRTGSYNEQFF

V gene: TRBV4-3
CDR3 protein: CASSQTGYDEQFF

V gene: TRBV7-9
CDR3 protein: CASSLGAGYYEQYF

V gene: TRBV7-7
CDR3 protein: CASSRQGPPNTGELFF

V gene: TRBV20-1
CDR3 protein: CSARDLLAGYRQTQYF

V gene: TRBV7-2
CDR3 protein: CASSQVVGEQFF

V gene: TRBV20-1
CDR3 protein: CSAYGLMHTEAFF

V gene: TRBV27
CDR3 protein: CASRGLTSTDTQYF

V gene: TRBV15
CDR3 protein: CATSRDARDFPGEQYF

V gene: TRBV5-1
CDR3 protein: CASSLAGAPTDTQYF